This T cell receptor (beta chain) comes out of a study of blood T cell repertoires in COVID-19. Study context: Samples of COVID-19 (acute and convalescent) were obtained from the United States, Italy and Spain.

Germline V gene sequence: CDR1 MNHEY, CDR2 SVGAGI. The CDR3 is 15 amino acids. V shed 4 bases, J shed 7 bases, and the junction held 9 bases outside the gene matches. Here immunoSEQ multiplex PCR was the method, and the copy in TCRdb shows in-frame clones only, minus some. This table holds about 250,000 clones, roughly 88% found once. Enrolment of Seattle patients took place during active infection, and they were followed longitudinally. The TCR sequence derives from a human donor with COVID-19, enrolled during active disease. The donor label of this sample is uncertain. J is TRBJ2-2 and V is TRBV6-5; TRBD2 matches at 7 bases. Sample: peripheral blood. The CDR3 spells CASSWLLAKGGELFF. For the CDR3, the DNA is TGTGCCAGCAGTTGGCTACTAGCGAAGGGCGGGGAGCTGTTTTTT.